Below, 13 T cell receptor beta chains from the same sample are listed, as sequenced in a study of T cell repertoires in cytomegalovirus infection. TCRdb processed the reads anew with MiXCR; each CDR3 protein has one entry. The sample has about 310,000 distinct CDR3 sequences, roughly 15% seen once; the top ten hold about 12%. The sequencing input was PBMCs. The receptors come from a human donor in good health (CMV status not recorded). Some clones in this sample may be carry-over from other donors' samples.

The table lists this clonotype with a few counts. The V call is TRBV5-6, the J call TRBJ2-3; 8 bases fit TRBD1. This CDR3 region has 16 residues. Germline trimming cut 2 bases from V and 1 base from J; bases unmatched to any gene: 6. Germline assignment: CDR1 SGHDT and CDR2 YYEEEE. The chain's CDR3 is CASSFRATGGTDTQYF. CDR3 DNA: TGTGCCAGCAGCTTTAGGGCGACAGGGGGCACAGATACGCAGTATTTT.

There are a few counts of this clonotype. This chain connects TRBV4-2 to TRBJ1-1; D is ambiguous. Germline CDR1 is LGHNA and CDR2 is YNFKEQ. CDR3 length: 12 residues. V was pared by 7 bases and J by 1 base, with 7 bases between. CDR3 DNA sequence: TGTGCCAGCAACGTGGGGAACACTGAAGCTTTCTTT. Protein sequence: CASNVGNTEAFF.

This chain connects TRBV3-1 to TRBJ1-4; 7 positions agree with TRBD1. The junction had 5 bases not matched to a gene; V was cut back by 4 bases and J by 3 bases. The CDR3 loop spans 15 amino acids. Germline loops: CDR1 LGHDT, CDR2 YNNKEL (reference sequence). CDR3 region: CASSPTGDANEKLFF. The DNA for the CDR3 is TGTGCCAGCAGCCCCACAGGGGACGCTAATGAAAAACTGTTTTTT.

This clonotype was counted at least ten times. The chain links TRBV24-1 to TRBJ1-5; 7 bases match TRBD1. Germline CDR1 reads KGHDR; CDR2 reads SFDVKD. Germline trimming cut 7 bases from V and 4 bases from J; bases unmatched to any gene: 3. The length of the CDR3 is 13 residues. The CDR3 sequence is CATSGTVNQPQHF. CDR3 nucleotides: TGTGCCACCAGCGGGACAGTTAATCAGCCCCAGCATTTT.

In its sample, this clonotype was seen many times. The chain uses TRBV7-3 and TRBJ2-7; D not resolved. V was shortened by 1 base and J by 4 bases, with 5 bases between the two germline ends. CDR3 length equals 12 residues. CDR1 SGHTA and CDR2 FQGTGA come from the germline V gene. The CDR3 is CASSLNHYEQYF. CDR3 nucleotide sequence: TGTGCCAGCAGCTTAAACCATTACGAGCAGTACTTC. The full variable domain, its missing parts supplied by reference TRBV7-3 and TRBJ2-7, is GAGVSQTPSNKVTEKGKYVELRCDPISGHTALYWYRQSLGQGPEFLIYFQGTGAADDSGLPNDRFFAVRPEGSVSTLKIQRTERGDSAVYLCASSLNHYEQYFGPGTRLTVT.

This clonotype appeared many times. The chain couples TRBV7-8 to TRBJ2-3, with D uncertain. Germline values: CDR1 SGHVS, CDR2 FQNEAQ. CDR3 length equals 16 residues. V shed 2 bases and J shed 1 base, with 13 bases lying between them. The CDR3 here is CASSLFSRAGTDTQYF. CDR3 nucleotide sequence: TGTGCCAGCAGCTTATTCAGTCGGGCCGGCACAGATACGCAGTATTTT.

This clonotype showed up many times. The genes are TRBV2 and TRBJ1-1; D not resolved. Germline-derived CDR1 and CDR2 are SNHLY and FYNNEI. Trimming stripped 7 bases from V and 5 bases from J, with 14 bases between. The CDR3 runs 13 residues. In DNA form, the CDR3 reads TGTGCCAGCACCGTTCGCGGAGGTACTGAAGCTTTCTTT. It is translated as CASTVRGGTEAFF.

This clonotype turned up a few times. The chain is built from TRBV20-1 and TRBJ1-2; possible D gene TRBD1, 6 bases. V was clipped by 6 bases and J by 5 bases, with 16 bases between them. Germline loops: CDR1 DFQATT, CDR2 SNEGSKA (reference sequence). The length of the CDR3 is 13 residues. CDR3 nucleotide sequence: TGCAGTGCCACGGGGGCATTAGGGTATGGCTACACCTTC. Translation: CSATGALGYGYTF.

This clonotype has a count of ten or more. The rearrangement links TRBV4-2 to TRBJ2-2; no firm D call. CDR3 size: 17 residues. V was trimmed by 4 bases and J by 1 base, leaving 16 bases between them. Germline loops: CDR1 LGHNA, CDR2 YNFKEQ. The CDR3 reads CASSPPPPGGNTGELFF. For the CDR3, the DNA is TGTGCCAGCAGCCCTCCCCCCCCCGGCGGGAACACCGGGGAGCTGTTTTTT.

This rearrangement joins TRBV19 to TRBJ1-4; TRBD1 matches at 9 bases. Per the germline V gene, CDR1 is LNHDA and CDR2 is SQIVND (reference sequence). After removal of 6 bases from V and 2 bases from J, the junction contained 7 bases not matched to a gene. The CDR3 contains 16 residues. CDR3 region: CASSRGTGTTNEKLFF. CDR3 coding DNA: TGTGCCAGTAGCCGGGGGACAGGGACCACTAATGAAAAACTGTTTTTT.

This clonotype was seen a handful of times. V and J are TRBV28 and TRBJ1-2, with TRBD1 matching 7 bases. This CDR3 has 12 amino acids. From germline, CDR1 is MDHEN and CDR2 SYDVKM. V lost 7 bases to trimming and J lost 5 bases; unmatched junction nucleotides: 4. The CDR3 coding sequence is TGTGCCAGCACGTCAGGGGGTTATGGCTACACCTTC. It codes for CASTSGGYGYTF.

This chain uses TRBV6-5 with TRBJ1-4; D ambiguous. The germline CDR1 and CDR2 sequences are MNHEY and SVGAGI. CDR3 length equals 12 residues. The ends were cut back, 6 bases at V and 7 bases at J, with 9 bases in the middle. The CDR3 reads CASSGTGEKLFF. In nucleotides, the CDR3 is TGTGCCAGCAGCGGCACGGGTGAAAAACTGTTTTTT.

This clonotype has a count of ten or more. V gene TRBV7-2 combines with J gene TRBJ2-3; TRBD1 aligns across 8 bases. There are 17 residues in the CDR3. Germline CDR1 is SGHTA and CDR2 is FQGNSA. Trimming cost V 4 bases and J 3 bases; bases outside gene matches: 12. The CDR3 DNA follows: TGTGCCAGCAGCTCCATACAGGGGGTGATTACGACAGATACGCAGTATTTT. This codes for CASSSIQGVITTDTQYF.